What follows describes a single T cell receptor (beta chain). This entry belongs to a study of cytomegalovirus exposure and HLA in healthy donors. Primers included in the PCR were 60 Vbeta and 13 Jbeta primers. Data came from immunoSEQ multiplex PCR; TCRdb stores just in-frame clones and leaves some out. The table lists about 160,000 clones, about 81% of them singletons. With 0 bases removed from V and 4 bases from J, the gap between germline ends came to 14 bases. The CDR3 is made up of 16 amino acids. CDR1 SGDLS and CDR2 YYNGEE come from the germline V gene. The sample was PBMCs. The TCR sequence derives from a woman aged 18-29 years in good health and CMV-seronegative. The chain carries TRBV9 and TRBJ2-1; the D is unclear. CDR3 sequence (DNA): TGTGCCAGCAGCGTAGGTTTAGTTCCCCCTTACAATGAGCAGTTCTTC. Its protein is CASSVGLVPPYNEQFF.